A selection of T cell receptor beta chains follows, all from one sample in a study of Ad26.COV2.S vaccination and SARS-CoV-2 variants. Only in-frame clones appear in the TCRdb table, and some are missing; sequencing was by immunoSEQ multiplex PCR. The sample has just over 350,000 clones, roughly 85% seen once. The sample was peripheral blood, taken in a trial of Ad26.COV2.S vaccine versus placebo. These receptors were obtained from a person aged 18-60 years who received the Ad26.COV2.S COVID-19 vaccine or a placebo. Each CDR3 is given with its conserved first and last residue. D genes are given only for firm matches. Clone size is shown for a subset of rows, as once, few, many or a class of expanded clone.

>-|TRBD1|TRBJ1-5|TRBV19
TGTGCCAGTACCTTGGAACCGGGACAGGGCAATCAGCCCCAGCATTTT
CASTLEPGQGNQPQHF
>-|-|TRBJ2-7|TRBV7-9
TGTGCCAGCAGCTTCCATGAGGTGCCGCAGTACTTC
CASSFHEVPQYF
>-|TRBD1|TRBJ1-4|TRBV15
TGTGCCACCAGCAGAACGACAGGGGGAAATGAAAAACTGTTTTTT
CATSRTTGGNEKLFF
>-|TRBD2|TRBJ2-7|TRBV28
TGTGCCAGCAGTTGGGGAGGGCCCCCCGCCTCCTACGAGCAGTACTTC
CASSWGGPPASYEQYF
>-|-|TRBJ2-1|TRBV7-2
TGTGCCAGCAGCCGTGCCAGGGACTCCAACAATGAGCAGTTCTTC
CASSRARDSNNEQFF
>-|-|TRBJ2-5|TRBV28
TGTGCCAGCAGCACGCGGGGGCCCGCGAGTGAGACCCAGTACTTC
CASSTRGPASETQYF
>-|-|TRBJ2-3|TRBV27
TGTGCCAGCAGTTTAGAAGGCACAGATACGCAGTATTTT
CASSLEGTDTQYF
>-|-|TRBJ2-7|TRBV28
TGTGCCAGCAGTTTAAGAGGAGGGGGCGGGCAGCAGTACTTC
CASSLRGGGGQQYF
>once|TRBD1|TRBJ2-6|TRBV29-1
TGCAGCGTTCCCGGACAGGGGCTATTAGGTGGGGCCAACGTCCTGACTTTC
CSVPGQGLLGGANVLTF
>-|TRBD1|TRBJ2-5|TRBV7-7
TGTGCCAGCAGCTTAGAAGGGGGCCCCCAAGAGACCCAGTACTTC
CASSLEGGPQETQYF
>-|-|TRBJ1-5|TRBV6-2/TRBV6-3
TGTGCCAGCAGTTACCGGGAAACCCAGCCCCAGCATTTT
CASSYRETQPQHF
>-|-|TRBJ2-2|TRBV27
TGTGCCAGCAGTTTATCGGGACAGCGGGAAGGCGGGGAGCTGTTTTTT
CASSLSGQREGGELFF
>-|TRBD1|TRBJ1-2|TRBV7-2
TGTGCCAGCAGCTTAGGGGGGGACAGCCGGGGCTACACCTTC
CASSLGGDSRGYTF
>-|-|TRBJ1-4|TRBV7-9
TGTGCCAGCAGCATCTACCGGGACTCCGCTCGTGAAAACCTGTTTTTT
CASSIYRDSARENLFF
>-|-|TRBJ1-1|TRBV27
TGTGCCAGCAGTTTAAACCGTCCGGGGATGAACACTGAAGCTTTCTTT
CASSLNRPGMNTEAFF
>-|-|TRBJ2-7|TRBV14
TGTGCCAGCAGCCAAGGTACAGGCTACGAGCAGTACTTC
CASSQGTGYEQYF
>few|-|TRBJ1-3|TRBV30
TGTGCCTGGAGTGGGACAGACTCTGGAAACACCATATATTTT
CAWSGTDSGNTIYF
>-|TRBD2|TRBJ2-2|TRBV3-1/TRBV3-2
TGTGCCAGCAGGCCACCTAGCGGGGGGAACACCGGGGAGCTGTTTTTT
CASRPPSGGNTGELFF
>-|-|TRBJ2-7|TRBV15
TGTGCCACCAGCAACAGGGAGGGGTACGAGCAGTACTTC
CATSNREGYEQYF
>-|-|TRBJ2-7|TRBV12-3/TRBV12-4
TGTGCCAGCAGTTTAAGCGTCTCCTACGAGCAGTACTTC
CASSLSVSYEQYF
>-|-|TRBJ2-2|TRBV11-3
TGTGCCAGCACCATAACGACAGGTGAAAACACCGGGGAGCTGTTTTTT
CASTITTGENTGELFF
>-|-|TRBJ1-2|TRBV30
TGTGCCTGGAGACACGCAGCAGGGACGGGCTACACCTTC
CAWRHAAGTGYTF
>-|-|TRBJ2-5|TRBV9
TGTGCCAGCAGCGTAGATTGGGTCCGAGAGACCCAGTACTTC
CASSVDWVRETQYF
>-|TRBD1|TRBJ1-5|TRBV7-9
TGTGCCAGCAGCTCCTCCGGGACAGGGGGCTATCAGCCCCAGCATTTT
CASSSSGTGGYQPQHF
>-|TRBD1|TRBJ1-2|TRBV15
TGTGCCACCGGGACAGGGGATAATCTGAGTGGCTACACCTTC
CATGTGDNLSGYTF
>-|-|TRBJ2-7|TRBV11-2
TGTGCCAGCAGCTCCTTGAGTGGCTCCTACGAGCAGTACTTC
CASSSLSGSYEQYF
>-|TRBD2|TRBJ2-1|TRBV11-2
TGTGCCAGCAGCTCACTAGCGGGGGGGATGTACAATGAGCAGTTCTTC
CASSSLAGGMYNEQFF
>once|TRBD2|TRBJ2-1|TRBV6-5
TGTGCCAGCAGTTCCCTAGCGGGAGTTGGTTACAATGAGCAGTTCTTC
CASSSLAGVGYNEQFF
>-|-|TRBJ1-5|TRBV5-6
TGTGCCAGCAGCTTGTTCGCAGGGGGCAATCAGCCCCAGCATTTT
CASSLFAGGNQPQHF
>-|-|TRBJ1-4|TRBV18
TGTGCCAGCTCCCGCGGTGGGCCAGAAAAACTGTTTTTT
CASSRGGPEKLFF
>-|-|TRBJ1-2|TRBV5-1
TGCGCCAGCAGCTTGGTGGGGGCCGAAGCTAACTATGGCTACACCTTC
CASSLVGAEANYGYTF
>-|TRBD2|TRBJ2-7|TRBV11-2
TGTGCCAGCAGCTTGGGGGGGACTAGCGGGAGGGAGCAGTACTTC
CASSLGGTSGREQYF